This T cell receptor (beta chain) was recovered during a study of T-cell memory formation after mild COVID-19. For the study at large: Clusters were largely donor specific.

It was 5'RACE with constant-segment primers that produced the TCR alpha and TCR beta cDNA libraries, which carried sample barcodes and UMIs. TCRdb fed the 5' RACE reads into MiXCR, producing one record per CDR3 protein. The data show about 560,000 distinct CDR3 sequences, about 20% seen once. The sequence came from an adult woman who had mild COVID-19 (a few samples of this study predate the infection). Cell type and time point are not known. The sample was PBMCs or a T cell subset sorted from them (not recorded which).

CDR3 bases: TGTGCCAGCAGGCCGGGACTGGGGGGCTACGAGCAGTACTTC. It codes for CASRPGLGGYEQYF. This rearrangement joins TRBV6-2 or TRBV6-3 to TRBJ2-7, with D possibly TRBD2 on 6 matching bases. Germline V gene sequence: CDR1 MNHEY, CDR2 SVGEGT. The CDR3 length is 14 residues. V lost 6 bases to trimming and J lost 3 bases, with 15 bases between them.